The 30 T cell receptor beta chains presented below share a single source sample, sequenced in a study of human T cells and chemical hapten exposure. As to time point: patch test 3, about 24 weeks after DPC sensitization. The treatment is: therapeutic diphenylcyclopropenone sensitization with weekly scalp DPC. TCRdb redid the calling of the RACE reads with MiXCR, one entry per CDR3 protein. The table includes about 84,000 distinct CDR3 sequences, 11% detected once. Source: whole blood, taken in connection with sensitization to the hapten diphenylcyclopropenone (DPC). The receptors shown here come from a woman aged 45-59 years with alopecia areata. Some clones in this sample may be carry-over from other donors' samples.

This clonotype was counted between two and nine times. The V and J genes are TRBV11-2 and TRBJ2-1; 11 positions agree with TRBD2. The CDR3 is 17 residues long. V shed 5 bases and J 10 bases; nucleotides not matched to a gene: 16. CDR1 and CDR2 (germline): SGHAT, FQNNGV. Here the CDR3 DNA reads TGTGCCAGCAGCAAAGGGACTAGCGGAAGTGCCTCATGGGAGCAGTTCTTC. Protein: CASSKGTSGSASWEQFF.

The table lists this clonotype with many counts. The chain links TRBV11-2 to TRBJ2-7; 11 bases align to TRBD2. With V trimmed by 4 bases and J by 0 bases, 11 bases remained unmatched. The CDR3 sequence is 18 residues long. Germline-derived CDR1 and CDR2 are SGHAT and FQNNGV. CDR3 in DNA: TGTGCCAGCAGCTCTACGGGACTAGCGGTACCGAGCTCCTACGAGCAGTACTTC. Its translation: CASSSTGLAVPSSYEQYF.

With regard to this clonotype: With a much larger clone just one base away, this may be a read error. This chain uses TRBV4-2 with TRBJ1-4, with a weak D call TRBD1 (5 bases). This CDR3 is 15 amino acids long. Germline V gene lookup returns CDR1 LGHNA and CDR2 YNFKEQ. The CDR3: CASSQVKGTNEILFF. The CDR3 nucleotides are TGTGCCAGCAGCCAAGTCAAGGGGACTAATGAAATACTGTTTTTT.

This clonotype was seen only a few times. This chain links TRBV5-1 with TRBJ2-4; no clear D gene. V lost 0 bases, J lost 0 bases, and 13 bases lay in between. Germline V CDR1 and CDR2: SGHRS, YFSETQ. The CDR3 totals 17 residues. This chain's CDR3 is CASSLDSASLAKNIQYF. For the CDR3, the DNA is TGCGCCAGCAGCTTGGATTCTGCCAGTCTAGCCAAAAACATTCAGTACTTC.

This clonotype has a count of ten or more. CDR3 bases: TGTGCCAGCAGCCAACGTCACCCCACAGATACGCAGTATTTT. This translates into CASSQRHPTDTQYF. The chain joins TRBV14 to TRBJ2-3; no clear D. The germline V gene encodes CDR1 SGHDN and CDR2 FVKESK. The CDR3 has 14 residues. V was cut by 2 bases and J by 2 bases, with 8 bases left in between.

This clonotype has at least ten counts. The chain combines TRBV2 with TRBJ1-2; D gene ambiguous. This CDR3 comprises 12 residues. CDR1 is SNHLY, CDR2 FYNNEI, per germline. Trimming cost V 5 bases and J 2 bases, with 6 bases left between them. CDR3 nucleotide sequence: TGTGCCAGCAGTCAGGAAAACTATGGCTACACCTTC. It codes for CASSQENYGYTF.

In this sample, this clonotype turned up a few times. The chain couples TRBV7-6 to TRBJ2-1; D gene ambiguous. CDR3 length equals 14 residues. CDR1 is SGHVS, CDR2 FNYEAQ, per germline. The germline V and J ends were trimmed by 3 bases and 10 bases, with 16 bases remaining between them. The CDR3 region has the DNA TGTGCCAGCAGCTTGGAGCTATGGAGTCGAGAGCAGTTCTTC. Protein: CASSLELWSREQFF.

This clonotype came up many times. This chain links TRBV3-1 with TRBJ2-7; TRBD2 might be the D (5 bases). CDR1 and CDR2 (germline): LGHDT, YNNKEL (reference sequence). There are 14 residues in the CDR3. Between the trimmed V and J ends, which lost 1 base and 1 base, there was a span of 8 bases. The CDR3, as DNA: TGTGCCAGCAGCCAAGGGGGAGTTTCCTACGAGCAGTACTTC. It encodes CASSQGGVSYEQYF.

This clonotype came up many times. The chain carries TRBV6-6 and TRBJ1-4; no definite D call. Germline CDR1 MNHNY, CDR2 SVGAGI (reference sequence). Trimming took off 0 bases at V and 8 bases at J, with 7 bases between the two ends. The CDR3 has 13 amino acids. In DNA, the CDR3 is TGTGCCAGCAGTTACTCTCTGGGGGAAAAACTGTTTTTT. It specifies CASSYSLGEKLFF.

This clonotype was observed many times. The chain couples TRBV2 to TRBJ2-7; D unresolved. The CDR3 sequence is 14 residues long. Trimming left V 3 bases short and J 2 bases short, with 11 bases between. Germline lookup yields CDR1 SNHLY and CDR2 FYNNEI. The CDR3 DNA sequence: TGTGCCAGCAGTGATTTCGACGGTACCTACGAGCAGTACTTC. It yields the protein CASSDFDGTYEQYF.

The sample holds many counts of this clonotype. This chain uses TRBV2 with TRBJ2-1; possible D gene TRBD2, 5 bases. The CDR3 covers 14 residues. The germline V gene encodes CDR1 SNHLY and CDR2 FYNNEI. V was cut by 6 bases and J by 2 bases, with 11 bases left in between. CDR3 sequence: CASRDGIAYNEQFF. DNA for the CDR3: TGTGCCAGCAGAGACGGGATAGCCTACAATGAGCAGTTCTTC.

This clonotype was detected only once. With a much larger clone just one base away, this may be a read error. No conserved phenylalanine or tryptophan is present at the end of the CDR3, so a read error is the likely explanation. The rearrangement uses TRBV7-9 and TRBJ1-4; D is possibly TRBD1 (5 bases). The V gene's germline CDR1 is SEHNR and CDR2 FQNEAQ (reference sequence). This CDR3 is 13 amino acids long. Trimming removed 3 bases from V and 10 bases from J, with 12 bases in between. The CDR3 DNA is TGTGCCAGCAGCTTTCGAGGGGCCGGAAAACTGTTTATT. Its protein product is CASSFRGAGKLFI.

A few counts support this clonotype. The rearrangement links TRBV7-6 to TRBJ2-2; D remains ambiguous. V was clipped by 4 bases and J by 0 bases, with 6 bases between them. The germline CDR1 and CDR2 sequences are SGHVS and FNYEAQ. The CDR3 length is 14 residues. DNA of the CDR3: TGTGCCAGCAGCTCCGCAGCGAACACCGGGGAGCTGTTTTTT. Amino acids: CASSSAANTGELFF.

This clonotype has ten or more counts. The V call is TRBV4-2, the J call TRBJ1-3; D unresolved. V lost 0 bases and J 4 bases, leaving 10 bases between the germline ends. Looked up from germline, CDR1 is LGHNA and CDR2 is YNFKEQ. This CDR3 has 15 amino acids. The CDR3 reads CASSQDKWEGNTIYF. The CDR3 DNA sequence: TGTGCCAGCAGCCAAGATAAATGGGAAGGAAACACCATATATTTT.

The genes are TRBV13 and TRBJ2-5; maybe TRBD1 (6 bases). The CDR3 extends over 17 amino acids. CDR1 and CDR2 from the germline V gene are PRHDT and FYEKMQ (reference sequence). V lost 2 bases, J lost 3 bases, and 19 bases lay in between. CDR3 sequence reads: CASSLREDPRGKETQYF. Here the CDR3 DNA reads TGTGCCAGCAGCTTACGGGAAGATCCCAGGGGAAAAGAGACCCAGTACTTC.

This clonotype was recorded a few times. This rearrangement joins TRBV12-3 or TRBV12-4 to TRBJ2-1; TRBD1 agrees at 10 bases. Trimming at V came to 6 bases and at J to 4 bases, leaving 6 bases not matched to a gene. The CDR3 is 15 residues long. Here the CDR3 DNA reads TGTGCCAGCAGGACGGGACAGGGGACTTACAATGAGCAGTTCTTC. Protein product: CASRTGQGTYNEQFF.

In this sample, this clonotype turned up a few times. The CDR3 DNA follows: TGTGCCAGCAGCTTAGATCCTAACCTCCGGGAGCTGTTTTTT. The encoded protein is CASSLDPNLRELFF. This sequence joins TRBV11-2 and TRBJ2-2; D is unclear. Germline CDR1 SGHAT, CDR2 FQNNGV. Trimming pared 0 bases from V and 9 bases from J, leaving 11 bases between. The CDR3 length is 14 residues.

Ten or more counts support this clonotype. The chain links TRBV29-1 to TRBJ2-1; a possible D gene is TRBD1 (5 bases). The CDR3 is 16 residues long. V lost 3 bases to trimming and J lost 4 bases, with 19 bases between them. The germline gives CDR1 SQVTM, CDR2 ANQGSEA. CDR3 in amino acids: CSVELASRAGYNEQFF. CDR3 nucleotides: TGCAGCGTTGAGTTGGCGTCCAGGGCCGGTTACAATGAGCAGTTCTTC.

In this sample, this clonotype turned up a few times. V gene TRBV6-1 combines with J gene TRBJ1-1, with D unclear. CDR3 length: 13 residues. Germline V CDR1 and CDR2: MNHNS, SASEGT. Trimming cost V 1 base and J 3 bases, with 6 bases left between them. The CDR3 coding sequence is TGTGCCAGCAGTGAAGTCCTTTACACTGAAGCTTTCTTT. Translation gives CASSEVLYTEAFF.

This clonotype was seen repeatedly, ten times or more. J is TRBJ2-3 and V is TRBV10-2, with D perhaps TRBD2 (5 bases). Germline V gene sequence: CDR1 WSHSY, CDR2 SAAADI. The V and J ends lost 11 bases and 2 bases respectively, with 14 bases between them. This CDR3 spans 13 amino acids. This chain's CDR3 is CAVRGSSTDTQYF. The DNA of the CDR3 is TGCGCCGTCCGGGGAAGTTCCACAGATACGCAGTATTTT.

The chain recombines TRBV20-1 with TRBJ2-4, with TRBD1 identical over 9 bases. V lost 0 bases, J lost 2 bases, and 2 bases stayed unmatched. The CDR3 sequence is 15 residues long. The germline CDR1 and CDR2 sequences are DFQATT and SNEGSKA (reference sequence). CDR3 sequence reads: CSAREQGATKNIQYF. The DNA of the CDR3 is TGCAGTGCTAGAGAACAGGGGGCGACCAAAAACATTCAGTACTTC.

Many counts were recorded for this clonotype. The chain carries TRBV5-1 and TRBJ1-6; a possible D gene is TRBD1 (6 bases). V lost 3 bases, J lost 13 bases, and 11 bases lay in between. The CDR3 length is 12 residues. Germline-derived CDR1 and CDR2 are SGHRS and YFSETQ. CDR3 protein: CASSWDTGPLHF. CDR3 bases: TGCGCCAGCAGCTGGGACACCGGGCCCCTCCACTTT.

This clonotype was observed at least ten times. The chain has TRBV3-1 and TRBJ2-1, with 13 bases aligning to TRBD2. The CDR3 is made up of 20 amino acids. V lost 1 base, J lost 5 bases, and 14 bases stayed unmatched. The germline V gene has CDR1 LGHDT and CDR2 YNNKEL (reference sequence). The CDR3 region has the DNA TGTGCCAGCAGCCAAGCCCGGACTAGCGGGAGAATAGGGGGGCACAATGAGCAGTTCTTC. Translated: CASSQARTSGRIGGHNEQFF.

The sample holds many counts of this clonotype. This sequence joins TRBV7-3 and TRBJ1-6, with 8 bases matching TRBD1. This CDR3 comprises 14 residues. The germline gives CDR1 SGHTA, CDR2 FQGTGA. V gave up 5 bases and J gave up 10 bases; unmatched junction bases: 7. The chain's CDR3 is CASSLGQGRSPLHF. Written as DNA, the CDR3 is TGTGCCAGCAGCCTCGGACAGGGCAGATCACCCCTCCACTTT. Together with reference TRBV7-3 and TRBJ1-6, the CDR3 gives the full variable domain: GAGVSQTPSNKVTEKGKYVELRCDPISGHTALYWYRQSLGQGPEFLIYFQGTGAADDSGLPNDRFFAVRPEGSVSTLKIQRTERGDSAVYLCASSLGQGRSPLHFGNGTRLTVT.

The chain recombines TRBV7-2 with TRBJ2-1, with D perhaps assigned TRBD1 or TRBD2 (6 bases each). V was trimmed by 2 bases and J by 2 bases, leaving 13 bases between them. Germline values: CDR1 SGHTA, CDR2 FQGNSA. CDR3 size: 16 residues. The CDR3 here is CASSLSRRGTYNEQFF. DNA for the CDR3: TGTGCCAGCAGCTTAAGTCGGAGGGGGACCTACAATGAGCAGTTCTTC. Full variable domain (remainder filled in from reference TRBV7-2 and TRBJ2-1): GAGVSQSPSNKVTEKGKDVELRCDPISGHTALYWYRQSLGQGLEFLIYFQGNSAPDKSGLPSDRFSAERTGGSVSTLTIQRTQQEDSAVYLCASSLSRRGTYNEQFFGPGTRLTVL.

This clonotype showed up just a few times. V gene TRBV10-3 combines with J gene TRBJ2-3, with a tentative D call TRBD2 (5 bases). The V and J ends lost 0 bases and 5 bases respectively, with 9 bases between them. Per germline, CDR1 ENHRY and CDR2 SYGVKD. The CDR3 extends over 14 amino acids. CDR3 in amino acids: CAISESTAGDTQYF. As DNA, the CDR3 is TGTGCCATCAGTGAGTCTACGGCGGGAGATACGCAGTATTTT.

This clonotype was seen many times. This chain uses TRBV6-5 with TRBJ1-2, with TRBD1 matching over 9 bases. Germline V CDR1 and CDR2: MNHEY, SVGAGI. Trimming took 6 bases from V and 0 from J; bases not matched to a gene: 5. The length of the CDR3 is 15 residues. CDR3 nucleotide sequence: TGTGCCAGCAGAGAGTACAGGGGGCCTAACTATGGCTACACCTTC. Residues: CASREYRGPNYGYTF.

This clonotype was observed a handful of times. The CDR3 DNA reads TGTGCCACCAGTGATTACGGGCCTAGCGGGAGAGACAATGAGCAGTTCTTC. Its protein product is CATSDYGPSGRDNEQFF. The genes are TRBV24-1 and TRBJ2-1; the match to TRBD2 covers 10 bases. This CDR3 is 17 amino acids long. J was trimmed by 5 bases and V by 2 bases; bases with no gene match: 8. The germline CDR1 and CDR2 sequences are KGHDR and SFDVKD.

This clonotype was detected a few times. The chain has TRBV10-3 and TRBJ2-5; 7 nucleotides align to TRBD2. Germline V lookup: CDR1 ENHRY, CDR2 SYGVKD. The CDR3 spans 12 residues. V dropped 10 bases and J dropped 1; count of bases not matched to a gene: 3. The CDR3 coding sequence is TGTGCCACCGGGGGGACCCAAGAGACCCAGTACTTC. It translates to CATGGTQETQYF.

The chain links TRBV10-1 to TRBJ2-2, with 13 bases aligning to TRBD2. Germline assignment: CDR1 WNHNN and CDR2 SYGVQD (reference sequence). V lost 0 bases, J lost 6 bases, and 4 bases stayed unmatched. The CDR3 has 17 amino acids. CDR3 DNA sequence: TGCGCCAGCAGTGAGTCTACGGGACTAGCGGGACCCGGGGAGCTGTTTTTT. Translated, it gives CASSESTGLAGPGELFF.